Below, one TCR beta chain is given with its context. Its antigen is unknown. The data derive from a study of T cell responses to AZD1222 COVID-19 vaccine. Overall study context: Samples with a second dose at about 4 or about 12 weeks were pooled together.

Libraries were prepared by immunoSEQ multiplex PCR; TCRdb keeps only in-frame clonotypes and omits some of them. The sample shows 130,000 or so clones, 94% of them seen only once. The CDR3 is 13 residues long. Germline V gene sequence: CDR1 LGHDT, CDR2 YNNKEL (reference sequence). The ends were cut back, 1 base at V and 6 bases at J, with 8 bases in the middle. The study, taken as a whole, reports: Repertoire samples came only from after the peak T cell response. Only six or seven AZD1222 recipients tested seropositive at baseline. Rises in breadth and depth of Spike-specific TCRs came after two AZD1222 doses.

This sample comprised peripheral blood, obtained on day 0 of AZD1222 vaccination. V is TRBV3-1 (or the pseudogene TRBV3-2) and J is TRBJ2-3; D unclear. The sequence came from an adult in good health. CDR3 amino acids: CASSQGGPDTQYF. CDR3 nucleotide sequence: TGTGCCAGCAGCCAAGGGGGTCCGGATACGCAGTATTTT.